This TCR beta chain was retrieved from a study of CD8+ T cells in alopecia areata (dated by TCRdb to 2016 to 2018). About the investigation overall: The treated patients took part in an open-label pilot trial in which moderate-to-severe alopecia areata was treated with oral tofacitinib at 5 to 10 mg twice daily. RNA came from the PAXgene miRNA kit for fixed scalp, the miRNeasy kit for PBMCs, and the RNeasy kit for mouse skin. Patients received tofacitinib for 6 to 18 months and were then followed off drug for 6 months to check for delayed response and recurrence. Scalp tissue and sorted CD4+ and CD8+ peripheral blood T cells from patchy and totalis/universalis alopecia areata patients and from healthy controls were covered by human TCRbeta sequencing. To study T cell clonal expansion in alopecia areata, the researchers applied high-throughput TCRbeta sequencing to both the C3H/HeJ mouse model and human patients. Scalp clonality was compared among normal scalp (n=4), patchy alopecia areata scalp (n=8), and alopecia totalis/universalis scalp (n=8). Biopsies were taken from tofacitinib-treated patients at baseline and at 4 and 24 weeks of treatment, and a later scalp biopsy was taken in several of the tofacitinib-treated patients. Amplification of TCRbeta CDR3 regions was done by immunoSEQ multiplex PCR using 35 Vbeta forward primers and 13 Jbeta reverse primers.

Libraries were prepared through the immunoSEQ multiplex PCR assay. To provide template for TCR sequencing, every sample had RNA extracted and reverse transcribed into cDNA. SuperScript III was used to make first-strand cDNA, primed with a 2:1 mix of oligo-dT and random hexamers. A synthetic immune receptor repertoire was used to measure amplification bias, and any remaining bias was corrected computationally. The original methods were these. After raw reads were preprocessed to remove errors, the CDR3 was defined following IMGT conventions as running from the conserved cysteine to phenylalanine. Clonality was calculated as 1 minus Shannon entropy normalized by log2 of the number of productive unique TCRs. Scalp TCRbeta sequences were cross-referenced with sorted blood CD4 and CD8 repertoires so that the CD4 or CD8 identity of scalp clones could be inferred. TCRdb stores this immuneACCESS table with in-frame sequences only. Part of the clones is absent; in the studies checked, under half of the shortfall reflects unresolved V genes, and no reason is known for the rest. D and trimming come from the DNA, and the V and J calls and clone size come from that table. Across this sample there are 160,000 or so clones, with approximately 70% seen only once. The top ten constitute 10% to 12% of the sample.

With regard to this clone: There is no known antigen for this receptor. The sample holds no much larger clone one base away, and base qualities are not on file. Different DNA sequences within this sample yield the same CDR3.

The time point label corresponds to: baseline before oral tofacitinib. Peripheral blood and lesional scalp punch biopsies were obtained from patients with alopecia areata. PBMCs were separated by density centrifugation and stained for CD3, CD4 and CD8, after which CD4+ and CD8+ T cells were sorted on a FACSAria. CDR1 and CDR2 are drawn from the germline V gene (reference sequence): LNHNV, YYDKDF. V is clipped by 1 base and J by 5 bases, and the sequence between their germline boundaries is 2 bases long. The CDR3 contains 11 residues, cysteine and phenylalanine counted. Only the CDR3 part of the read is kept: 33 bases, read in frame from the first base. Summary of the overall study and its limitations: Compared with normal scalp, lesional scalp, particularly in alopecia totalis/universalis, had higher clonality and more expanded CD8+ clones, which suggests antigenic drive. Unlike mouse skin, where gammadelta T cells dominate, normal human skin contains resident alphabeta T cells that get sequenced too, which complicates analysis of the scalp TCR repertoire. Shared TCR sequences between patients were less evident than in mice, which may be partly attributable to HLA diversity in the patient population.

The chain was built from TRBV15 and TRBJ1-2, with the D gene not clear enough to name. The sample in question was CD8+ T cells sorted from blood, obtained at week 0. This clonotype originated in a human donor with alopecia areata. The CDR3 in this case is CATSRGYGYTF. The DNA is as follows: TGTGCCACCAGCAGAGGATATGGCTACACCTTC.